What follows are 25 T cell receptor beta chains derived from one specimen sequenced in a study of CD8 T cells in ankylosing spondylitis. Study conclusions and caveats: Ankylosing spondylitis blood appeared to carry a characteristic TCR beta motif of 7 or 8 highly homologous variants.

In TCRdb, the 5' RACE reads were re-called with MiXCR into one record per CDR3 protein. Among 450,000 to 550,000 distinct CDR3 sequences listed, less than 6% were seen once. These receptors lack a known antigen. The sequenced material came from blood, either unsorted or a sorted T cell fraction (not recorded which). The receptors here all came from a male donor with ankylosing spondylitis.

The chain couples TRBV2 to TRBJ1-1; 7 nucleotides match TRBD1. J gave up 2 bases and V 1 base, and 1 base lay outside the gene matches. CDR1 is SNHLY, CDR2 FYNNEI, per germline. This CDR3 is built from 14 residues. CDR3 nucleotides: TGTGCCAGCAGTGAAGTAGGGGGCAACACTGAAGCTTTCTTT. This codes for CASSEVGGNTEAFF. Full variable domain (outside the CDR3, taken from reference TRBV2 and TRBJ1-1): EPEVTQTPSHQVTQMGQEVILRCVPISNHLYFYWYRQILGQKVEFLVSFYNNEISEKSEIFDDQFSVERPDGSNFTLKIRSTKLEDSAMYFCASSEVGGNTEAFFGQGTRLTVV.

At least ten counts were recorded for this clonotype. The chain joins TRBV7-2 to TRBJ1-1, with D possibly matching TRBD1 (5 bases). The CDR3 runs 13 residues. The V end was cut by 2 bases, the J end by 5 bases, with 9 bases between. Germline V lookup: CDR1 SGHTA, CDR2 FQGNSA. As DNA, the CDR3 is TGTGCCAGCAGCTTATCAGGGTGGACTGAAGCTTTCTTT. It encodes CASSLSGWTEAFF. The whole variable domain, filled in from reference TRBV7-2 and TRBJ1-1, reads GAGVSQSPSNKVTEKGKDVELRCDPISGHTALYWYRQSLGQGLEFLIYFQGNSAPDKSGLPSDRFSAERTGGSVSTLTIQRTQQEDSAVYLCASSLSGWTEAFFGQGTRLTVV.

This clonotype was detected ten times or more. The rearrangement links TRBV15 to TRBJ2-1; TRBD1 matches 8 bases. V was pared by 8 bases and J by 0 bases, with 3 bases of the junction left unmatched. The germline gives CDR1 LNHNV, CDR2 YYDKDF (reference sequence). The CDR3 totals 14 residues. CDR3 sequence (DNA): TGTGCCACCTTAACAGGGGGCTCCTACAATGAGCAGTTCTTC. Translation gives CATLTGGSYNEQFF.

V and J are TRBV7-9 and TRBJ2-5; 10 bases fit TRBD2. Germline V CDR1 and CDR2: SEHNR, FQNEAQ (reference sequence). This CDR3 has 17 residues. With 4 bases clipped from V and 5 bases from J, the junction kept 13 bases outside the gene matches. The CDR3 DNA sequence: TGTGCCAGCAGCTCGGGGGGGGTACTAGCGGGAATGGAGACCCAGTACTTC. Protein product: CASSSGGVLAGMETQYF.

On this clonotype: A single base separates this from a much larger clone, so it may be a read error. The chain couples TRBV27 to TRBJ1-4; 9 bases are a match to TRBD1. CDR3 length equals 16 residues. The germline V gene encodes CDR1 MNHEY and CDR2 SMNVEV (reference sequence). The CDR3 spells CASSLIQGATNEKLIF. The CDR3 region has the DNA TGTGCCAGCAGCCTTATACAGGGGGCAACTAATGAAAAACTGATTTTT.

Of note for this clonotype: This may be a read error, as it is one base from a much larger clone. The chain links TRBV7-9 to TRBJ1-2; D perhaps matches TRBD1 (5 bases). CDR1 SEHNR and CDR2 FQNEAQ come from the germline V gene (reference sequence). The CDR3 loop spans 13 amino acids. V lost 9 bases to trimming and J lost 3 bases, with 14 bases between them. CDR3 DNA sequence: TGTGCCAGAACCCACCCGACAGACTATGGCTACACCTTC. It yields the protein CARTHPTDYGYTF.

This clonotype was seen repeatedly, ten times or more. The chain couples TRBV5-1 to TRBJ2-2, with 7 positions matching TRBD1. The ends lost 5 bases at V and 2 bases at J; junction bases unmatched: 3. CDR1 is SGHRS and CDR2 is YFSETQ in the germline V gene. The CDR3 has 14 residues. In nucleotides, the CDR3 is TGCGCCAGCAGTGGGACAGCAAACACCGGGGAGCTGTTTTTT. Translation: CASSGTANTGELFF.

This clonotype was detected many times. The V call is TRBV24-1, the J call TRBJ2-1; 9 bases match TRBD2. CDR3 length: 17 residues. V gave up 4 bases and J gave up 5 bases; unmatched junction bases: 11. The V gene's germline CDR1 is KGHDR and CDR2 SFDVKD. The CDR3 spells CATSDRIAGERHNEQFF. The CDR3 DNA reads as TGTGCCACCAGTGACCGTATAGCGGGAGAGCGCCACAATGAGCAGTTCTTC.

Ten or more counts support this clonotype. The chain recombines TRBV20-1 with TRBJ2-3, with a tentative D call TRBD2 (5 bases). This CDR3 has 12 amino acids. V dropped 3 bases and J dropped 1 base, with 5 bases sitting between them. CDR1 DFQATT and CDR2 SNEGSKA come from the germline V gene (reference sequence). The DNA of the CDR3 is TGCAGTGCTAGCGGGGGCACAGATACGCAGTATTTT. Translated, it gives CSASGGTDTQYF.

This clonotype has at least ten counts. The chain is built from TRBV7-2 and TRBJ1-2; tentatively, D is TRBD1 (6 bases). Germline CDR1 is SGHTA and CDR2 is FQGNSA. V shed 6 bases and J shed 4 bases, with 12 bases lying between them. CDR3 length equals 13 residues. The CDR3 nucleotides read TGTGCCAGCAGATCTCAGGGGCCCTATGGCTACACCTTC. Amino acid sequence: CASRSQGPYGYTF.

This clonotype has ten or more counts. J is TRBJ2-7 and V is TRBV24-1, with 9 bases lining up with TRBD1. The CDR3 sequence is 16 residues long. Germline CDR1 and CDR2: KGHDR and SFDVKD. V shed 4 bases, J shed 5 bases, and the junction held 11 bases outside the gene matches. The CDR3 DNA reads TGTGCCACCAGTGACCACCCGGGACAGGGTATCCACGAGCAGTACTTC. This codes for CATSDHPGQGIHEQYF.

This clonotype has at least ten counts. The CDR3 nucleotides are TGTGCCATCAGGACCGGTGGTTTTACCTACGAGCAGTACTTC. It translates to CAIRTGGFTYEQYF. The V call is TRBV10-3, the J call TRBJ2-7; D gene unclear. Trimming pared 6 bases from V and 2 bases from J, leaving 14 bases between. Germline-derived CDR1 and CDR2 are ENHRY and SYGVKD. CDR3 length: 14 amino acids.

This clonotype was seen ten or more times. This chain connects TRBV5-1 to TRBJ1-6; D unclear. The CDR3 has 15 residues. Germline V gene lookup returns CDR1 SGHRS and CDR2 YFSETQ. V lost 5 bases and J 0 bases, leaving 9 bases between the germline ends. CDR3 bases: TGCGCCAGCAGTAACCAGACCTCCTATAATTCACCCCTCCACTTT. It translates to CASSNQTSYNSPLHF.

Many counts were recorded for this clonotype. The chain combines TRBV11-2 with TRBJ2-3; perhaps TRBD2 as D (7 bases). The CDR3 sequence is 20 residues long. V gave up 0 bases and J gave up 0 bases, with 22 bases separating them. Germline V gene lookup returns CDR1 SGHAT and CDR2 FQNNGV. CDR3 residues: CASSLEGQLAGGPSTDTQYF. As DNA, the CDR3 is TGTGCCAGCAGCTTAGAAGGGCAACTAGCCGGGGGGCCAAGCACAGATACGCAGTATTTT.

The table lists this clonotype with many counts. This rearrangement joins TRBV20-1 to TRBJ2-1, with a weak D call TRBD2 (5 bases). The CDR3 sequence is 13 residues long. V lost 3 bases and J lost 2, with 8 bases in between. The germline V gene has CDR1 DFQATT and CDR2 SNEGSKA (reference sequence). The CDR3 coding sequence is TGCAGTGCTAGGGACTCCCCCTACAATGAGCAGTTCTTC. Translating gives CSARDSPYNEQFF.

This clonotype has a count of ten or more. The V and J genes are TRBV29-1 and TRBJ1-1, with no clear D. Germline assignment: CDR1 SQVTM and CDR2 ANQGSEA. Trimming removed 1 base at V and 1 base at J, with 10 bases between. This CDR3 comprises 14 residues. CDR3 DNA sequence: TGCAGCGTTGAAGTAAGAATATCGAACACTGAAGCTTTCTTT. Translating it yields CSVEVRISNTEAFF.

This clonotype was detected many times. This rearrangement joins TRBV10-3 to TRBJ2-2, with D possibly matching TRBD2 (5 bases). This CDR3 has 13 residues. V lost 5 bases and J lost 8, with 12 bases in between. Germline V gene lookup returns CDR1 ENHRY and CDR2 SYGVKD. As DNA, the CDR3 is TGTGCCATCAGTCGACGGGATGGGGGGGAGCTGTTTTTT. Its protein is CAISRRDGGELFF.

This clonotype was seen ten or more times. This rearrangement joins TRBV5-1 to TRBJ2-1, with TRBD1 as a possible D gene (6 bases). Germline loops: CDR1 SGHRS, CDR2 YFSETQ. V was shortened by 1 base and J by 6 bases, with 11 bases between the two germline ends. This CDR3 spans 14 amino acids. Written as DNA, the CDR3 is TGCGCCAGCAGCTTGATGGCAGGGGCCAATGAGCAGTTCTTC. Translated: CASSLMAGANEQFF.

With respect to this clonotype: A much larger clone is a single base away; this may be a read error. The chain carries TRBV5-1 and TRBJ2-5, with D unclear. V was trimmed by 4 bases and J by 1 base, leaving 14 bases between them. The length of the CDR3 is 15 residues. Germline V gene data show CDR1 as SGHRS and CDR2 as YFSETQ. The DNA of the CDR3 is TGCGCCAGCAGCCTGCGGACGGCCTTCCAAGAGACCCAGTACTTC. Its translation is CASSLRTAFQETQYF.

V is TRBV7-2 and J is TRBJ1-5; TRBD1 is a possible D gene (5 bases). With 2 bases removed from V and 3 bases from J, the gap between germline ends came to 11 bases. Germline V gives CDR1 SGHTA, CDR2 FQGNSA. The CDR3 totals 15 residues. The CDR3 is CASSLLSGNNQPQHF. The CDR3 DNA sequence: TGTGCCAGCAGCTTATTGTCAGGGAACAATCAGCCCCAGCATTTT.

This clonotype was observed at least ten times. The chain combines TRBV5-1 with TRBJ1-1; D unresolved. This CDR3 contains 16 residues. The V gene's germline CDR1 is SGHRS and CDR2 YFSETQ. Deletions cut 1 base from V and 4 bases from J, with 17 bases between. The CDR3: CASSLSRISSATEAFF. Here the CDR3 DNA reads TGCGCCAGCAGCTTGAGCCGAATTAGTAGTGCCACTGAAGCTTTCTTT.

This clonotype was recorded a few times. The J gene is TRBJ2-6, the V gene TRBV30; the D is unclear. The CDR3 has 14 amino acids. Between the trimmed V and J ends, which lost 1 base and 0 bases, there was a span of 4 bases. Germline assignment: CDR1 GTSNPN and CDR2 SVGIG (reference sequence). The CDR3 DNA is TGTGCCTGGAGTGGGCACTCTGGGGCCAACGTCCTGACTTTC. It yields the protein CAWSGHSGANVLTF.

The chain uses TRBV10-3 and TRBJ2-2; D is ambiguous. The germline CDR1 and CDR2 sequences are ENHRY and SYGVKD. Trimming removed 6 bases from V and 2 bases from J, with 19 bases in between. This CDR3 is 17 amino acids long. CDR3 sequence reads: CAISSGLRASNTGELFF. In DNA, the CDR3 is TGTGCCATCAGCTCCGGTCTCCGGGCCTCCAACACCGGGGAGCTGTTTTTT.

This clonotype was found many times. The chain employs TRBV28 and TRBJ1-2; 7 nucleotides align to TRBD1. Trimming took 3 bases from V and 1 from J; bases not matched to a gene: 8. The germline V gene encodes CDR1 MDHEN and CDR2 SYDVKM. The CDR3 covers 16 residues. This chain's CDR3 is CASSFAGTESNYGYTF. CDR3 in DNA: TGTGCCAGCAGTTTTGCGGGGACAGAGAGTAACTATGGCTACACCTTC.

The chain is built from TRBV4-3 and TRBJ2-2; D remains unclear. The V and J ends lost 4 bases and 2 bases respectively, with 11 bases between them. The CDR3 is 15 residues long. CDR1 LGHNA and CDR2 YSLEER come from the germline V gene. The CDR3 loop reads CASSLVGDNTGELFF. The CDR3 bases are TGCGCCAGCAGCCTCGTTGGAGATAACACCGGGGAGCTGTTTTTT.